This entry lists 32 T cell receptor beta chains sequenced from one sample in a study of CD8+ T cells in alopecia areata. The treatment is: oral pan-JAK inhibitor, 5-10 mg twice daily. Reverse transcribed after extraction, RNA yielded cDNA as the sequencing template. The data were produced by immunoSEQ multiplex PCR, yet TCRdb's version contains in-frame clones alone and is incomplete. The sample yields 150,000 to 200,000 clones, 60% seen once. The source material was CD4+ T cells sorted from blood, sampled at week 24, from a patient treated with tofacitinib. Every receptor here comes from a human donor with alopecia areata.

The CDR3 DNA is TGTGCCTGGGAAACCGGGACAGGGGACGTCTTCTTAGGTTCACCCCTCCACTTT. Translated: CAWETGTGDVFLGSPLHF. The chain carries TRBV30 and TRBJ1-6, with TRBD1 matching 10 bases. The CDR3 is made up of 18 amino acids. The J segment lost 9 bases and the V segment lost 5 bases, leaving 19 bases of the junction unmatched. Germline V lookup: CDR1 GTSNPN, CDR2 SVGIG (reference sequence).

In its sample, this clone was seen a few times. The V call is TRBV19, the J call TRBJ1-1; D is unclear. The CDR3 is 11 amino acids. The germline V gene has CDR1 LNHDA and CDR2 SQIVND (reference sequence). V lost 8 bases, J lost 9 bases, and 13 bases lay in between. CDR3 sequence reads: CASGSPEKAFF. As DNA, the CDR3 is TGTGCCAGTGGAAGTCCTGAAAAAGCTTTCTTT. Together with reference TRBV19 and TRBJ1-1, the CDR3 gives the full variable domain: DGGITQSPKYLFRKEGQNVTLSCEQNLNHDAMYWYRQDPGQGLRLIYYSQIVNDFQKGDIAEGYSVSREKKESFPLTVTSAQKNPTAFYLCASGSPEKAFFGQGTRLTVV.

The chain recombines TRBV19 with TRBJ2-3; 8 nucleotides align to TRBD1. The germline gives CDR1 LNHDA, CDR2 SQIVND (reference sequence). The CDR3 has 15 amino acids. V was clipped by 3 bases and J by 6 bases; unmatched bases: 8. This CDR3 reads CASSMETGVWDTQYF. The CDR3 coding sequence is TGTGCCAGTAGTATGGAGACAGGGGTTTGGGATACGCAGTATTTT. Based on the CDR3 plus reference TRBV19 and TRBJ2-3, the full variable domain is DGGITQSPKYLFRKEGQNVTLSCEQNLNHDAMYWYRQDPGQGLRLIYYSQIVNDFQKGDIAEGYSVSREKKESFPLTVTSAQKNPTAFYLCASSMETGVWDTQYFGPGTRLTVL.

This chain links TRBV29-1 with TRBJ1-2, with 7 bases aligning to TRBD1. The germline V gene has CDR1 SQVTM and CDR2 ANQGSEA. This CDR3 contains 13 residues. V trimming: 6 bases; J trimming: 8 bases; junction bases outside the gene matches: 12. CDR3 nucleotides: TGCAGCGTCTCCATGACAGGGCCGAGCGGCTACACCTTC. It encodes CSVSMTGPSGYTF.

The rearrangement joins TRBV5-6 to TRBJ2-7; D is ambiguous. The CDR3 contains 17 residues. Trimming removed 0 bases from V and 0 bases from J, with 16 bases in between. Looked up from germline, CDR1 is SGHDT and CDR2 is YYEEEE. DNA for the CDR3: TGTGCCAGCAGCTTGGTTGGCATCAATGGGCCCTCCTACGAGCAGTACTTC. The encoded protein is CASSLVGINGPSYEQYF. The full variable domain, with the rest looked up from reference TRBV5-6 and TRBJ2-7, is DAGVTQSPTHLIKTRGQQVTLRCSPKSGHDTVSWYQQALGQGPQFIFQYYEEEERQRGNFPDRFSGHQFPNYSSELNVNALLLGDSALYLCASSLVGINGPSYEQYFGPGTRLTVT.

In DNA form, the CDR3 reads TGTGCCAGTAGTATAGGGCAGGGTCGAAATCAGCCCCAGCATTTT. This sequence encodes CASSIGQGRNQPQHF. The chain has TRBV19 and TRBJ1-5; TRBD1 is a possible D gene (5 bases). CDR1 and CDR2 (germline): LNHDA, SQIVND (reference sequence). This CDR3 region has 15 residues. The V gene lost 1 base and the J gene lost 4 bases, with 11 bases spanning the gap. Supplemented by reference TRBV19 and TRBJ1-5, the full variable domain reads DGGITQSPKYLFRKEGQNVTLSCEQNLNHDAMYWYRQDPGQGLRLIYYSQIVNDFQKGDIAEGYSVSREKKESFPLTVTSAQKNPTAFYLCASSIGQGRNQPQHFGDGTRLSIL.

A word on this clone: This sample also contains other DNA sequences that code for the same CDR3. This rearrangement joins TRBV6-5 to TRBJ1-2; 8 bases map to TRBD1. This CDR3 region has 12 residues. Germline assignment: CDR1 MNHEY and CDR2 SVGAGI. J was trimmed by 11 bases and V by 5 bases; bases with no gene match: 7. This CDR3 is CASSPGQGRYTF. CDR3 coding DNA: TGTGCCAGCAGTCCTGGACAGGGAAGATACACCTTC.

This clone was counted between two and nine times. V gene TRBV7-3 combines with J gene TRBJ2-1; 10 positions match TRBD2. V shed 5 bases, J shed 6 bases, and the junction held 10 bases outside the gene matches. This CDR3 has 16 residues. The germline V gene has CDR1 SGHTA and CDR2 FQGTGA. CDR3: CASSPGFGTSVNEQFF. In nucleotides, the CDR3 is TGTGCCAGCAGCCCAGGGTTCGGGACTAGCGTCAATGAGCAGTTCTTC.

This chain connects TRBV7-2 to TRBJ2-7, with a possible D match to TRBD1 (5 bases). This CDR3 spans 14 amino acids. Germline-derived CDR1 and CDR2 are SGHTA and FQGNSA. The V end was cut by 5 bases, the J end by 4 bases, with 15 bases between. The CDR3 region is CASSPVAGLYEQYF. DNA of the CDR3: TGTGCCAGCAGCCCCGTGGCAGGGCTTTACGAGCAGTACTTC.

The gene calls are TRBV29-1 and TRBJ2-7, with D maybe TRBD2 (5 bases). Trimming took off 4 bases at V and 2 bases at J, with 9 bases between the two ends. CDR3 length equals 12 residues. CDR1 and CDR2 (germline): SQVTM, ANQGSEA. The CDR3 region is CSVGLSAYEQYF. The DNA for the CDR3 is TGCAGCGTTGGACTAAGCGCCTACGAGCAGTACTTC.

The chain carries TRBV29-1 and TRBJ1-2; D gene unclear. The CDR3 is 12 residues long. The germline V and J ends were trimmed by 2 bases and 1 base, with 5 bases remaining between them. Per the germline V gene, CDR1 is SQVTM and CDR2 is ANQGSEA. The CDR3 sequence: CSVESHNYGYTF. The CDR3 region has the DNA TGCAGCGTTGAATCACATAACTATGGCTACACCTTC. Using reference TRBV29-1 and TRBJ1-2 for the parts outside the CDR3, the full variable domain is SAVISQKPSRDICQRGTSLTIQCQVDSQVTMMFWYRQQPGQSLTLIATANQGSEATYESGFVIDKFPISRPNLTFSTLTVSNMSPEDSSIYLCSVESHNYGYTFGSGTRLTVV.

V usage is TRBV7-9 and J usage is TRBJ1-5, with D hard to call. The CDR3 has 14 amino acids. With 7 bases removed from V and 0 bases from J, the gap between germline ends came to 10 bases. CDR1 and CDR2 (germline): SEHNR, FQNEAQ (reference sequence). The CDR3 nucleotides read TGTGCCAGCACCGACCCAAATAGCAATCAGCCCCAGCATTTT. It codes for CASTDPNSNQPQHF.

The rearrangement joins TRBV10-3 to TRBJ1-1; 9 bases match TRBD1. Germline V lookup: CDR1 ENHRY, CDR2 SYGVKD. The CDR3 has 15 amino acids. Unmatched junction bases numbered 8, after V lost 6 bases and J lost 3 bases. CDR3 residues: CAIRRAGQGDTEAFF. DNA of the CDR3: TGTGCCATCAGACGGGCGGGACAGGGTGACACTGAAGCTTTCTTT.

The DNA of the CDR3 is TGTGCCAGCAGTTTATCGACTAGGACCAGGGACAGCTATGGCTACACCTTC. Its protein product is CASSLSTRTRDSYGYTF. The rearrangement uses TRBV11-2 and TRBJ1-2, with 7 bases aligning to TRBD1. The trim removed 6 bases at V and 4 bases at J, leaving 17 bases unmatched. CDR1 and CDR2 (germline): SGHAT, FQNNGV. This CDR3 comprises 17 residues.

This rearrangement joins TRBV6-5 to TRBJ2-3, with TRBD2 identical over 8 bases. This CDR3 has 15 residues. Trimming removed 6 bases from V and 2 bases from J; junction bases left unmatched: 7. Germline V gene lookup returns CDR1 MNHEY and CDR2 SVGAGI. CDR3 in amino acids: CASSPGTRDTDTQYF. Written as DNA, the CDR3 is TGTGCCAGCAGCCCCGGGACTAGAGACACAGATACGCAGTATTTT.

This chain uses TRBV5-1 with TRBJ1-2, with 9 bases that match TRBD1. The CDR3 totals 12 residues. Germline V CDR1 and CDR2: SGHRS, YFSETQ. Trimming cost V 4 bases and J 6 bases; bases outside gene matches: 1. This CDR3 reads CASSDRGDGYTF. In nucleotides, the CDR3 is TGCGCCAGCAGCGACAGGGGGGATGGCTACACCTTC.

The chain joins TRBV5-1 to TRBJ1-2, with D maybe TRBD1 (6 bases). This CDR3 is 16 amino acids long. The V end was cut by 3 bases, the J end by 4 bases, with 19 bases between. The germline gives CDR1 SGHRS, CDR2 YFSETQ. CDR3 sequence: CASSSSIQGGSYGYTF. CDR3 coding DNA: TGCGCCAGCAGCTCCTCAATACAGGGAGGGAGCTATGGCTACACCTTC.

The V gene is TRBV4-2, the J gene TRBJ1-6; D remains ambiguous. Deletions cut 0 bases from V and 6 bases from J, with 9 bases between. Germline V gives CDR1 LGHNA, CDR2 YNFKEQ. The CDR3 is 15 amino acids. In DNA, the CDR3 is TGTGCCAGCAGCCAAGATGTTCAGACTAATTCACCCCTCCACTTT. It is translated as CASSQDVQTNSPLHF.

This clone was counted a few times. This chain connects TRBV6-5 to TRBJ2-3; TRBD2 might be the D (5 bases). Germline assignment: CDR1 MNHEY and CDR2 SVGAGI. The V and J ends lost 6 bases and 5 bases respectively, with 9 bases between them. This CDR3 has 12 residues. CDR3: CASSYAGDTQYF. CDR3 nucleotide sequence: TGTGCCAGCAGCTACGCGGGAGATACGCAGTATTTT.

The sample holds a few counts of this clone. V usage is TRBV5-1 and J usage is TRBJ2-1; no firm D call. The CDR3 is 15 amino acids. Per germline, CDR1 SGHRS and CDR2 YFSETQ. The V end was cut by 6 bases, the J end by 6 bases, with 19 bases between. CDR3 loop: CASMVGHGSTNEQFF. The CDR3 DNA sequence: TGCGCCAGCATGGTCGGCCATGGCTCGACCAATGAGCAGTTCTTC.

This clone was counted a single time. The chain joins TRBV30 to TRBJ1-2; D remains unclear. Germline CDR1 GTSNPN, CDR2 SVGIG (reference sequence). Between the trimmed V and J ends, which lost 0 bases and 4 bases, there was a span of 6 bases. The CDR3 is 12 amino acids. The CDR3, as DNA: TGTGCCTGGAGTGTACAGTCCTATGGCTACACCTTC. This gives the protein CAWSVQSYGYTF. Based on the CDR3 plus reference TRBV30 and TRBJ1-2, the full variable domain is SQTIHQWPATLVQPVGSPLSLECTVEGTSNPNLYWYRQAAGRGLQLLFYSVGIGQISSEVPQNLSASRPQDRQFILSSKKLLLSDSGFYLCAWSVQSYGYTFGSGTRLTVV.

The chain uses TRBV9 and TRBJ1-5, with D hard to call. This CDR3 contains 15 residues. With 3 bases removed from V and 0 bases from J, the gap between germline ends came to 10 bases. Germline CDR1 and CDR2: SGDLS and YYNGEE. CDR3 loop: CASSAEEYSNQPQHF. In nucleotides, the CDR3 is TGTGCCAGCAGCGCTGAGGAGTATAGCAATCAGCCCCAGCATTTT.

This chain connects TRBV27 to TRBJ2-7; the match to TRBD1 covers 9 bases. J lost 2 bases, V lost 3 bases, and 2 bases had no gene match. The CDR3 is 14 amino acids. CDR1 is MNHEY, CDR2 SMNVEV, per germline (reference sequence). CDR3 region: CASSFGTGPYEQYF. CDR3 DNA: TGTGCCAGCAGTTTCGGGACAGGGCCCTACGAGCAGTACTTC.

The chain uses TRBV6-5 and TRBJ1-2; D remains ambiguous. Between the trimmed V and J ends, which lost 6 bases and 0 bases, there was a span of 8 bases. There are 13 residues in the CDR3. In germline, CDR1 is MNHEY, CDR2 SVGAGI. CDR3 sequence (DNA): TGTGCCAGCAGGCTGACACCTAACTATGGCTACACCTTC. This gives the protein CASRLTPNYGYTF.

The chain links TRBV29-1 to TRBJ1-4; 7 nucleotides align to TRBD1. Trimming took 7 bases from V and 4 from J; bases not matched to a gene: 3. The CDR3 is 12 residues long. Germline assignment: CDR1 SQVTM and CDR2 ANQGSEA. DNA of the CDR3: TGCAGCGGGGGACAGATTAATGAAAAACTGTTTTTT. It specifies CSGGQINEKLFF. The whole variable domain, remainder taken from reference TRBV29-1 and TRBJ1-4, is SAVISQKPSRDICQRGTSLTIQCQVDSQVTMMFWYRQQPGQSLTLIATANQGSEATYESGFVIDKFPISRPNLTFSTLTVSNMSPEDSSIYLCSGGQINEKLFFGSGTQLSVL.

The CDR3 DNA reads TGTGCCAGCAGCCCACTAGGGGTCCGGACCCAGTACTTC. Translated, it gives CASSPLGVRTQYF. J is TRBJ2-5 and V is TRBV13; the D call may be TRBD1 or TRBD2 (5 bases each). CDR3 length: 13 residues. Germline assignment: CDR1 PRHDT and CDR2 FYEKMQ (reference sequence). V was trimmed by 5 bases and J by 7 bases, leaving 14 bases between them.

V usage is TRBV29-1 and J usage is TRBJ2-3; D perhaps matches TRBD1 (5 bases). The CDR3 runs 13 residues. V gave up 3 bases and J gave up 0 bases, with 7 bases separating them. CDR1 SQVTM and CDR2 ANQGSEA come from the germline V gene. The CDR3 DNA sequence: TGCAGCGTTGAGACAGCAAGCACAGATACGCAGTATTTT. It yields the protein CSVETASTDTQYF.

The chain joins TRBV7-6 to TRBJ1-1; 7 bases fit TRBD1. Trimming removed 5 bases from V and 0 bases from J; junction bases left unmatched: 6. There are 15 residues in the CDR3. Germline CDR1 SGHVS, CDR2 FNYEAQ. DNA for the CDR3: TGTGCCAGCAGCGTGACAGGGCTTTTGAACACTGAAGCTTTCTTT. Protein: CASSVTGLLNTEAFF.

V usage is TRBV29-1 and J usage is TRBJ2-2; D is perhaps TRBD2 (6 bases). V was pared by 7 bases and J by 1 base, with 16 bases between. Looked up from germline, CDR1 is SQVTM and CDR2 is ANQGSEA. CDR3 size: 15 residues. CDR3 sequence: CSARIGGQNTGELFF. The DNA of the CDR3 is TGCAGCGCCCGAATCGGGGGTCAGAACACCGGGGAGCTGTTTTTT.

CDR3 amino acids: CATSRGLYTDTQYF. CDR3 sequence (DNA): TGTGCCACCTCTCGAGGACTTTACACAGATACGCAGTATTTT. The chain carries TRBV2 and TRBJ2-3, with TRBD2 as a possible D gene (5 bases). Per germline, CDR1 SNHLY and CDR2 FYNNEI. The V gene lost 10 bases and the J gene lost 2 bases, with 16 bases spanning the gap. This CDR3 comprises 14 residues.

The table lists this clone with a count of one. The chain recombines TRBV7-3 with TRBJ1-2; the match to TRBD1 covers 8 bases. Germline CDR1 SGHTA, CDR2 FQGTGA. The J segment lost 7 bases and the V segment lost 5 bases, leaving 6 bases of the junction unmatched. This CDR3 region has 13 residues. The CDR3 sequence is CASSTGTGAGYTF. The DNA of the CDR3 is TGTGCCAGCAGCACCGGGACAGGCGCTGGCTACACCTTC.

This clone was seen more than once but under ten times. The J gene is TRBJ1-2, the V gene TRBV6-1; weak D call: TRBD1 (6 bases). Germline values: CDR1 MNHNS, CDR2 SASEGT. The V end lost 2 bases, the J end lost 7 bases, and 17 bases lay between the germline ends. CDR3 size: 15 residues. The CDR3 reads CASSEYTGRGGGYTF. The DNA of the CDR3 is TGTGCCAGCAGTGAATACACGGGCAGGGGCGGTGGCTACACCTTC.